One and the same sample provided the 25 T cell receptor beta chains below, sequenced in a study of blood T cell repertoires in COVID-19. Sequencing used immunoSEQ multiplex PCR; TCRdb keeps in-frame clones, though not all of them. In the table there are 95,000 to 150,000 clones, 92% of which are singletons. Input material: peripheral blood. The receptors derive from a man aged 45-65 years with COVID-19, enrolled during active disease.

V usage is TRBV19 and J usage is TRBJ2-1; TRBD2 matches at 8 bases. The germline V gene encodes CDR1 LNHDA and CDR2 SQIVND (reference sequence). Trimming took 2 bases from V and 3 from J; bases not matched to a gene: 15. This CDR3 has 19 residues. CDR3 sequence: CASSIIGMVAGSNYNEQFF. The CDR3 bases are TGTGCCAGTAGTATAATCGGAATGGTAGCGGGATCGAACTACAATGAGCAGTTCTTC.

CDR3 loop: CASSPSGSSTDTQYF. The CDR3 nucleotides read TGTGCCAGCTCGCCCAGCGGGAGTAGCACAGATACGCAGTATTTT. The chain recombines TRBV18 with TRBJ2-3; TRBD2 agrees at 8 bases. Germline CDR1 is KGHSH and CDR2 is LQKENI. The CDR3 is made up of 15 amino acids. V shed 6 bases and J 0 bases; nucleotides not matched to a gene: 5. Full variable domain (rest looked up from reference TRBV18 and TRBJ2-3): NAGVMQNPRHLVRRRGQEARLRCSPMKGHSHVYWYRQLPEEGLKFMVYLQKENIIDESGMPKERFSAEFPKEGPSILRIQQVVRGDSAAYFCASSPSGSSTDTQYFGPGTRLTVL.

The rearrangement links TRBV5-1 to TRBJ1-4, with D hard to call. The V and J ends lost 4 bases and 3 bases respectively, with 7 bases between them. Germline values: CDR1 SGHRS, CDR2 YFSETQ. The CDR3 runs 13 residues. The CDR3 region is CASSPEANEKLFF. The DNA for the CDR3 is TGCGCCAGCAGCCCGGAGGCTAATGAAAAACTGTTTTTT.

This clone has a single count. J is TRBJ2-3 and V is TRBV21-1; the table's D gene call, TRBD1, was not cross checked with the DNA. TRBV21-1 is a documented pseudogene. CDR3 length: 17 residues. CDR3 nucleotide sequence: TGTGCCAGCAGCATCCGCCTGGCTTACAGGGTGACAGATACGCAGTATTTT. Translated, it gives CASSIRLAYRVTDTQYF.

A few counts support this clone. The chain employs TRBV6-2 or TRBV6-3 and TRBJ1-5, with D perhaps matching TRBD1 (6 bases). Trimming removed 6 bases at V and 2 bases at J, with 11 bases between. Germline V gene data show CDR1 as MNHEY and CDR2 as SVGEGT. The CDR3 sequence is 14 residues long. CDR3: CASSRDTRNQPQHF. The CDR3 DNA reads TGTGCCAGCAGCCGGGACACGCGCAATCAGCCCCAGCATTTT.

This sequence joins TRBV4-3 and TRBJ2-3, with D perhaps matching TRBD2 (7 bases). The CDR3 has 15 residues. Germline V lookup: CDR1 LGHNA, CDR2 YSLEER. Trimming removed 6 bases from V and 2 bases from J, with 15 bases in between. The CDR3 is CASSPIGGATDTQYF. CDR3 nucleotide sequence: TGCGCCAGCAGTCCTATAGGGGGGGCCACAGATACGCAGTATTTT.

This clone was seen only once. The rearrangement uses TRBV6-6 and TRBJ2-7; TRBD1 agrees at 7 bases. The V and J ends lost 6 bases and 5 bases, in that order; junction bases with no gene match: 7. The germline CDR1 and CDR2 sequences are MNHNY and SVGAGI (reference sequence). The CDR3 runs to 13 residues. CDR3 protein: CASSRDRDNEQYV. CDR3 in DNA: TGTGCCAGCAGCCGAGACAGGGACAACGAGCAGTACGTC.

A note on this clone: One end of the junction fails to match germline, which may point to a read error. The chain joins TRBV28 to TRBJ1-5, with 7 bases matching TRBD1. The CDR3 extends over 13 amino acids. Germline loops: CDR1 MDHEN, CDR2 SYDVKM. The CDR3 nucleotides are TGTGCCAGCAGTCGGGACAGCATTCAGCCCCAGCATTTT. It translates to CASSRDSIQPQHF.

The chain couples TRBV19 to TRBJ1-3; D is unclear. CDR1 is LNHDA, CDR2 SQIVND, per germline (reference sequence). V shed 4 bases and J shed 2 bases, with 12 bases lying between them. The CDR3 sequence is 15 residues long. CDR3 nucleotide sequence: TGTGCCAGTAGTACTTCCGACATCGCTGGAAACACCATATATTTT. Residues: CASSTSDIAGNTIYF.

V is TRBV6-5 and J is TRBJ2-5; TRBD1 matches 10 bases. In germline, CDR1 is MNHEY, CDR2 SVGAGI. The CDR3 contains 14 residues. The J segment lost 4 bases and the V segment lost 6 bases, leaving 5 bases of the junction unmatched. The CDR3 reads CASRRQGAGETQYF. The CDR3 DNA sequence: TGTGCCAGCAGACGACAGGGGGCCGGAGAGACCCAGTACTTC.

The chain carries TRBV7-8 and TRBJ1-5; 7 nucleotides align to TRBD1. Germline V lookup: CDR1 SGHVS, CDR2 FQNEAQ. The CDR3 loop spans 14 amino acids. With V trimmed by 1 base and J by 5 bases, 2 bases remained unmatched. CDR3 DNA sequence: TGTGCCAGCAGCTTAGGAGGGGGCGATCAGCCCCAGCATTTT. Its protein product is CASSLGGGDQPQHF. The variable domain in full, completed from reference TRBV7-8 and TRBJ1-5, reads GAGVSQSPRYKVAKRGQDVALRCDPISGHVSLFWYQQALGQGPEFLTYFQNEAQLDKSGLPSDRFFAERPEGSVSTLKIQRTQQEDSAVYLCASSLGGGDQPQHFGDGTRLSIL.

The chain combines TRBV2 with TRBJ2-3, with TRBD2 identical over 10 bases. V shed 3 bases, J shed 0 bases, and the junction held 3 bases outside the gene matches. The CDR3 runs to 16 residues. CDR1 is SNHLY, CDR2 FYNNEI, per germline. CDR3 in amino acids: CASSEWTSGSTDTQYF. CDR3 nucleotide sequence: TGTGCCAGCAGTGAGTGGACTAGCGGCAGCACAGATACGCAGTATTTT.

The rearrangement joins TRBV5-1 to TRBJ2-3; D is possibly TRBD2 (5 bases). This CDR3 contains 15 residues. Germline CDR1 and CDR2: SGHRS and YFSETQ. The V end was cut by 5 bases, the J end by 2 bases, with 15 bases between. CDR3 in DNA: TGCGCCAGCAGAAACGAAAGAGACTACACAGATACGCAGTATTTT. Encoded protein: CASRNERDYTDTQYF.

There are a few counts of this clone. The chain links TRBV6-5 to TRBJ1-3, with D perhaps matching TRBD1 (5 bases). The CDR3 length is 14 residues. Per germline, CDR1 MNHEY and CDR2 SVGAGI. V shed 7 bases and J shed 3 bases, with 13 bases lying between them. CDR3 region: CASIRGGFGNTIYF. The CDR3 DNA follows: TGTGCCAGCATCCGCGGGGGTTTTGGAAACACCATATATTTT.

This chain connects TRBV10-3 to TRBJ2-5; D call uncertain. The CDR3 length is 13 residues. Trimming shortened V by 6 bases and J by 5 bases, and 13 bases separated the two germline ends. Germline-derived CDR1 and CDR2 are ENHRY and SYGVKD. The CDR3 region is CAISTASVETQYF. CDR3 sequence (DNA): TGTGCCATCAGCACTGCATCGGTGGAGACCCAGTACTTC.

This clone was picked up one time. The chain is built from TRBV7-9 and TRBJ2-1, with D perhaps TRBD1 (6 bases). The length of the CDR3 is 13 residues. Between the trimmed V and J ends, which lost 2 bases and 5 bases, there was a span of 7 bases. Germline V gene lookup returns CDR1 SEHNR and CDR2 FQNEAQ (reference sequence). Here the CDR3 reads CASSLNRDNEQFF. CDR3 DNA sequence: TGTGCCAGCAGCTTAAACAGGGACAATGAGCAGTTCTTC.

This clone occurred once. This rearrangement joins TRBV9 to TRBJ2-3; D unclear. The CDR3 extends over 14 amino acids. The V gene lost 0 bases and the J gene lost 3 bases, with 8 bases spanning the gap. Looked up from germline, CDR1 is SGDLS and CDR2 is YYNGEE. The CDR3 loop is CASSVVGWTDTQYF. For the CDR3, the DNA is TGTGCCAGCAGCGTAGTGGGCTGGACAGATACGCAGTATTTT.

The chain employs TRBV19 and TRBJ2-7; 9 bases fit TRBD2. The CDR3 loop spans 15 amino acids. In germline, CDR1 is LNHDA, CDR2 SQIVND (reference sequence). Trimming cost V 5 bases and J 4 bases; bases outside gene matches: 9. For the CDR3, the DNA is TGTGCCAGTAGTGCATCTAGCGGGGTGCTTTACGAGCAGTACTTC. It encodes CASSASSGVLYEQYF.

The chain carries TRBV12-3 or TRBV12-4 and TRBJ1-2, with D uncertain. The V gene lost 4 bases and the J gene lost 4 bases, with 10 bases spanning the gap. The CDR3 extends over 13 amino acids. The CDR3: CASSSDTSYGYTF. The CDR3 DNA sequence: TGTGCCAGCAGTTCCGACACAAGCTATGGCTACACCTTC.

The rearrangement joins TRBV6-5 to TRBJ1-2; unclear D gene. From germline, CDR1 is MNHEY and CDR2 SVGAGI. The CDR3 covers 10 residues. Trimming left V 9 bases short and J 1 base short, with 3 bases between. CDR3 coding DNA: TGTGCCAGTAATAACTATGGCTACACCTTC. Protein sequence: CASNNYGYTF.

V and J are TRBV9 and TRBJ1-1, with D perhaps TRBD1 (6 bases). V shed 4 bases and J shed 5 bases, with 21 bases lying between them. The CDR3 is made up of 16 amino acids. Germline-derived CDR1 and CDR2 are SGDLS and YYNGEE. CDR3 sequence (DNA): TGTGCCAGCAGCCCGGATCCGAGGGGGGGATGGACTGAAGCTTTCTTT. Amino acid sequence: CASSPDPRGGWTEAFF.

The chain joins TRBV7-2 to TRBJ2-7; D might be TRBD2 (6 bases). Germline V gene lookup returns CDR1 SGHTA and CDR2 FQGNSA. The CDR3 runs to 16 residues. The ends were cut back, 2 bases at V and 2 bases at J, with 16 bases in the middle. CDR3 nucleotides: TGTGCCAGCAGCTTATTGGGGGGAGGCACTCCCTACGAGCAGTACTTC. This codes for CASSLLGGGTPYEQYF.

This chain links TRBV9 with TRBJ1-4; 7 nucleotides agree with TRBD1. The CDR3 length is 14 residues. V lost 5 bases, J lost 6 bases, and 7 bases stayed unmatched. Germline values: CDR1 SGDLS, CDR2 YYNGEE. In DNA form, the CDR3 reads TGTGCCAGCAGTCCCCGACAGGGCGATGAAAAACTGTTTTTT. As protein: CASSPRQGDEKLFF. The variable domain in full, completed from reference TRBV9 and TRBJ1-4, reads DSGVTQTPKHLITATGQRVTLRCSPRSGDLSVYWYQQSLDQGLQFLIQYYNGEERAKGNILERFSAQQFPDLHSELNLSSLELGDSALYFCASSPRQGDEKLFFGSGTQLSVL.

The chain carries TRBV5-1 and TRBJ2-7; D perhaps matches TRBD1 (5 bases). The CDR3 runs 15 residues. CDR1 SGHRS and CDR2 YFSETQ come from the germline V gene. The ends were cut back, 0 bases at V and 1 base at J, with 11 bases in the middle. CDR3: CASSLDGPGSYEQYF. For the CDR3, the DNA is TGCGCCAGCAGCTTGGACGGACCAGGGTCCTACGAGCAGTACTTC.

This clone was observed a single time. V usage is TRBV21-1 and J usage is TRBJ2-1; the table names TRBD1, a call not compared with the DNA. TRBV21-1 is a recognized pseudogene. CDR3 size: 14 residues. CDR3 sequence (DNA): TGTGCCACACCCTGCGGGACAGGGTACAATGAGCAGTTCTTC. Translated: CATPCGTGYNEQFF.